Described below is a single T cell receptor beta chain sequence and its context. The sample is drawn from a study of blood T cell repertoires in COVID-19. Turning to the study itself: Collection of acute and convalescent COVID-19 samples took place in the United States, Italy and Spain.

TCRdb keeps only in-frame clones here, not all; method: immunoSEQ multiplex PCR. The sample holds under 250,000 clones, nearly 95% seen once. Germline V lookup: CDR1 SNHLY, CDR2 FYNNEI. The CDR3 is 15 amino acids. V shed 4 bases and J shed 7 bases, with 19 bases lying between them. The chain employs TRBV2 and TRBJ1-2; possibly TRBD1 for D (6 bases). The sequenced sample consisted of peripheral blood. The sequence was obtained from a man in his thirties or forties with COVID-19, enrolled during active disease. CDR3 in DNA: TGTGCCAGCAGTGCGGCCATTACAGGGAGAACTGGCTACACCTTC. Protein sequence: CASSAAITGRTGYTF. The full variable domain, completed using reference TRBV2 and TRBJ1-2, is EPEVTQTPSHQVTQMGQEVILRCVPISNHLYFYWYRQILGQKVEFLVSFYNNEISEKSEIFDDQFSVERPDGSNFTLKIRSTKLEDSAMYFCASSAAITGRTGYTFGSGTRLTVV.